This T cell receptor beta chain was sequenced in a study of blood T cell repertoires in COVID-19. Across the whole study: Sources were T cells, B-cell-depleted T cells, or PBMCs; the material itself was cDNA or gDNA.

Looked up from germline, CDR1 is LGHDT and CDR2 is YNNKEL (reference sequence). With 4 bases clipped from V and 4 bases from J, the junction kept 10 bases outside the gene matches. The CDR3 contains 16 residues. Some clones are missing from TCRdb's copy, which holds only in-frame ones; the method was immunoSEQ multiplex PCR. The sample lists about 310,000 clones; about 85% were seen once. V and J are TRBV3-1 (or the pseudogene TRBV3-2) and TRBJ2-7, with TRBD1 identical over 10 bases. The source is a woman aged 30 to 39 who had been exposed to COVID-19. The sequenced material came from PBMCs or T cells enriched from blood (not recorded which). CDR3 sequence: CASSLSPGQGSYEQYF. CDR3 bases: TGTGCCAGCAGCCTGTCTCCGGGACAGGGGTCTTACGAGCAGTACTTC.